This TCR beta chain was retrieved from a study of blood T cell repertoires in COVID-19 (TCRdb year 2020). Study-wide context: Samples from collaborators originated in the United States, Italy and Spain and spanned both the acute and convalescent phases of COVID-19. The prospective study material was composed of cDNA or gDNA derived from T cells, B-cell-depleted T cells, or PBMCs. Subjects who had been exposed to COVID-19, were actively infected with it, or had recovered from it provided the deeply sampled blood TCRbeta repertoires that made up the dataset. The repertoires were made available in a free public database intended to serve as a resource for research on the immune response to SARS-CoV-2. The samples were drawn from the first 160 participants of the ongoing ImmuneRACE study and from roughly 1,300 subjects provided by 6 global collaborators. The sample metadata nearly always contained a de-identified subject ID, COVID-19 status, age in years and sex. Where HLA class I and class II types were available, the types were taken from metadata supplied by the sample provider, not from assay-based typing.

With respect to this clone: Its specific antigen is unknown. Base qualities are not provided; no much larger clone lies one nucleotide away.

Findings and caveats that apply to the study as a whole: The amount of clinical and demographic metadata varied by source and participant and was provided uncurated.

The junction carries 11 bases between V and J, which are trimmed by 6 bases and 6 bases respectively. The CDR3 numbers 12 residues from cysteine through phenylalanine. The sequence is cut down to CDR3 DNA, 36 bases in frame from base 1. CDR1 and CDR2 are read off the germline V gene (reference sequence) as MNHNY and SVGAGI. The immunoSEQ Assay, a bias-controlled multiplex PCR, was used to amplify TCRbeta CDR3 regions from genomic DNA. As for the authors' bioinformatics: Nucleated cell counts per sample were estimated from amplification of reference gene primers within the assay. To quantify the absolute abundance of each unique TCRbeta CDR3 rearrangement, sequence reads were collapsed and filtered. For each sample, productive Simpson clonality was calculated as the square root of Simpson's diversity index across productive rearrangements. TCRdb retrieved this table from immuneACCESS and kept in-frame rearrangements only. Not all clones are present; in checked studies, unresolved V genes account for under half, and no reason is known for the remainder. The V and J calls and clone size come from that table; D and trimming were worked out from the DNA. This sample is represented by under 250,000 clones; approximately 89% of them were singletons. The ten largest clones take up about 6.7% of the sample.

One collaborating source in Seattle enrolled patients during active infection and followed them longitudinally through the course of disease. Each collaborating institution followed its own protocols to collect whole blood in K2EDTA tubes. For TCRbeta analysis, collaborators shipped samples in one of three forms: frozen whole blood, isolated PBMCs, or DNA extracted from either of those sample types. The TCR comes from a woman in her thirties with COVID-19, enrolled during active disease. Sample: peripheral blood. The sequence links TRBV6-6 to TRBJ1-1; the best D guess is TRBD1, with 5 bases matching. CDR3 sequence: CASSQRQPEAFF. The DNA is as follows: TGTGCCAGCAGCCAAAGACAGCCTGAAGCTTTCTTT.